This TCR beta chain was identified during a study of shared clonotypes between healthy human individuals. CDR1 and CDR2 from the germline V gene are SGHAT and FQNNGV. The CDR3 covers 15 residues. Libraries were prepared by immunoSEQ multiplex PCR; TCRdb keeps only in-frame clonotypes and omits some of them. Among a few hundred thousand clones listed, around three quarters were seen once. This clone was seen a single time. At one of its ends the junction is not consistent with the germline gene, which may arise from a read error. The rearrangement joins TRBV11-2 to TRBJ1-1; TRBD1 matches 9 bases. The receptor was derived from a woman in her 40s in good health. Some clones in this sample may be carry-over from other donors' samples. The specimen sequenced was PBMCs. CDR3 in DNA: TGTGCCAGCAGCTCCGGACAGGGGAGTGACACTGAAGCTCTCTTT. It is translated as CASSSGQGSDTEALF.